The TCR beta chain described here comes from a study of blood T cells in healthy people across ages. Through a sample-barcoded 5' primer and a J-beta primer mix, a second PCR was run for about 6 to 12 cycles. Each CDR3 protein is one row after TCRdb ran MiXCR on the 5' RACE reads. The sample lists roughly 700,000 distinct CDR3 sequences, approximately 31% occurring once. This clonotype was recorded at least ten times. V was trimmed by 3 bases and J by 2 bases, leaving 7 bases between them. The CDR3 loop spans 13 amino acids. Germline CDR1 MNHNY, CDR2 SVGAGI (reference sequence). Input material: blood. The genes are TRBV6-6 and TRBJ2-5; no firm D call. The sequence was collected from an elderly woman in good health. CDR3 protein: CASSYGPQETQYF. The CDR3 region has the DNA TGTGCCAGCAGTTATGGTCCGCAAGAGACCCAGTACTTC.